This TCR beta chain was documented in a study of blood T cell repertoires in COVID-19. Study summary: COVID-19 samples from acute and convalescent phases originated in the United States, Italy and Spain. The analysed material was cDNA or gDNA that came from T cells, B-cell-depleted T cells, or PBMCs.

After removal of 2 bases from V and 5 bases from J, the junction contained 4 bases not matched to a gene. Germline lookup yields CDR1 SGHDN and CDR2 FVKESK. This CDR3 contains 14 residues. Per the original data handling: Reference gene primer amplification yielded estimated nucleated cell counts. Method: immunoSEQ multiplex PCR; TCRdb's copy keeps in-frame clones and lacks some. V, J and clone size derive from that table, while D and trimming were established from the DNA sequence. This table holds roughly 280,000 clones, less than 90% found once. This clone came up a few times. The sequencing input was peripheral blood. This TCR came from a man aged 55 to 70 who had recovered from COVID-19. The chain is built from TRBV14 and TRBJ1-1; 8 bases are shared with TRBD1. The CDR3 DNA reads TGTGCCAGCAGCCAAACAGGGGGATGGACTGAAGCTTTCTTT. This sequence encodes CASSQTGGWTEAFF. The variable domain in full, with the rest retrieved from reference TRBV14 and TRBJ1-1, is EAGVTQFPSHSVIEKGQTVTLRCDPISGHDNLYWYRRVMGKEIKFLLHFVKESKQDESGMPNNRFLAERTGGTYSTLKVQPAELEDSGVYFCASSQTGGWTEAFFGQGTRLTVV.